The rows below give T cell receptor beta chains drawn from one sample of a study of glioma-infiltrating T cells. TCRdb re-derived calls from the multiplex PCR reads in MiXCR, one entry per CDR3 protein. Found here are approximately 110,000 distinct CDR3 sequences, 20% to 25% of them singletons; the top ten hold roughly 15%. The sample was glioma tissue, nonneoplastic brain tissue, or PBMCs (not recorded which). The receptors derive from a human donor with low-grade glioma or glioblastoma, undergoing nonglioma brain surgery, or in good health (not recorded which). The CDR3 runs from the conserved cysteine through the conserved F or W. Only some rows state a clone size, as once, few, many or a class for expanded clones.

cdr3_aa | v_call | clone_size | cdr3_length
CATSDFPPLRTSGNTGELFF | TRBV24-1 | many | 20
CASSLIGADTGELFF | TRBV27 | many | 15
CASSRLRRSNEQFF | TRBV18 | many | 14
CAISESRGEQFF | TRBV10-3 | many | 12
CRTGQLAKNIPYF | TRBV20-1 | - | 13
CASSLNFGGTKYF | TRBV7-3 | - | 13
CSVGGGYEQYF | TRBV29-1 | many | 11
CASSPRRRDRSYEQYF | TRBV7-9 | many | 16
CASSLMEEETQYF | TRBV7-2 | many | 13
CAISESGGLAGVRDEQFF | TRBV10-3 | few | 18
CASSYNVGEQFF | TRBV6-1 | many | 12
CASSQDMSVQFF | TRBV4-2 | many | 12
CSVAWQGFGEAFF | TRBV29-1 | - | 13
CASSQIPILAGDYNEQFF | TRBV4-1 | - | 18
CASSEGSRGIGMNTEAFF | TRBV25-1 | many | 18